The T cell receptor beta chain under discussion was sequenced for a study of blood T cell repertoires in COVID-19. Study-wide context: T cells, B-cell-depleted T cells, or PBMCs supplied cDNA or gDNA.

From germline, CDR1 is MNHEY and CDR2 SMNVEV (reference sequence). CDR3 length: 17 residues. The J segment lost 5 bases and the V segment lost 7 bases, leaving 16 bases of the junction unmatched. TCRdb keeps only in-frame clones here, not all; method: immunoSEQ multiplex PCR. The sample yields 110,000 to 150,000 clones, approximately 88% seen once. The chain joins TRBV27 to TRBJ2-2, with TRBD2 matching over 7 bases. The sequence derives from a woman aged 50 to 60 with acute or convalescent COVID-19. Sequencing was performed on peripheral blood. The CDR3 is CASTPGGLIEGTGELFF. The CDR3 DNA is TGTGCCAGCACTCCGGGGGGACTGATAGAAGGGACCGGGGAGCTGTTTTTT.